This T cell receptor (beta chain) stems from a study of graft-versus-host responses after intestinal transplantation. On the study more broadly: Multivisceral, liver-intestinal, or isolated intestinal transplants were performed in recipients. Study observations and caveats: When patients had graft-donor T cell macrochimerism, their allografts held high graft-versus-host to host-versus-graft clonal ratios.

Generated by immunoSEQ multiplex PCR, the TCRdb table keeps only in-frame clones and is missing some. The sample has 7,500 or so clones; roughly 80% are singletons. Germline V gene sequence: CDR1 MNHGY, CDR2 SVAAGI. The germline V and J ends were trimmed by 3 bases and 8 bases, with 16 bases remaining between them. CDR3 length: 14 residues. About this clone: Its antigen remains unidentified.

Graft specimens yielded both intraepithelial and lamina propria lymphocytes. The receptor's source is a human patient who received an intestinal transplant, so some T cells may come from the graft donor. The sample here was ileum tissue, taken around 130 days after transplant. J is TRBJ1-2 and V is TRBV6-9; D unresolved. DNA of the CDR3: TGTGCCAGCAGTTACTCTTCCAACAAGGAAGGCTACACCTTC. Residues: CASSYSSNKEGYTF.